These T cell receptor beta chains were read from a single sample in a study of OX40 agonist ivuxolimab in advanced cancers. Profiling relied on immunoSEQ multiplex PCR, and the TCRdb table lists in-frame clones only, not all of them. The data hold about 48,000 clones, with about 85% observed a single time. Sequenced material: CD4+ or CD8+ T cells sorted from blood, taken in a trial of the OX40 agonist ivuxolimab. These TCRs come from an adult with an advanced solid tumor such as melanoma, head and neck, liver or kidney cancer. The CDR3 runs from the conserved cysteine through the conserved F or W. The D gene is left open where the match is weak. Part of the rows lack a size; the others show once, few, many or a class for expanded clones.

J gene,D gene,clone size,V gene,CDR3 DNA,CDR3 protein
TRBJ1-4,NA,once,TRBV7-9,TGTGCCAGCAGCCCTAGTTTAGGAGGGTTCAATGAAAAACTGTTTTTT,CASSPSLGGFNEKLFF
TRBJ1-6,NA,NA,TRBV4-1,TGCGCCAGCAGCCAAGAGAATAGGTTACTCTCACCCCTCCACTTT,CASSQENRLLSPLHF
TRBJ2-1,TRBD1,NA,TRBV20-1,TGCAGTGCCCCCCGGGACAGGGAGCAGTTCTTC,CSAPRDREQFF
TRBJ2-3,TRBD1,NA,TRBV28,TGTGCCAGCAGTCAGGACAGGGATACGCAGTATTTT,CASSQDRDTQYF
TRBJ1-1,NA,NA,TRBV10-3,TGTGCCACAGGAGCGGGGGGGATGAACACTGAAGCTTTCTTT,CATGAGGMNTEAFF
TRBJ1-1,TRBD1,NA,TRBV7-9,TGTGCCAGCAGCTCGGACAGGGCGGCTGAAGCTTTCTTT,CASSSDRAAEAFF
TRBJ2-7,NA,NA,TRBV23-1,TGCGCCAGCAGTCTACCAGTCTACGAGCAGTACTTC,CASSLPVYEQYF
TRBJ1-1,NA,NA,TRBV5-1,TGCGCCAGCAGCCCCCAGATGAACACTGAAGCTTTCTTT,CASSPQMNTEAFF
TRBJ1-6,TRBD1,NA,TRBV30,TGTGCCTGGAGTCTTACAGGGGGAAATTCACCCCTCCACTTT,CAWSLTGGNSPLHF
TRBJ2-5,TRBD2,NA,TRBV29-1,TGCAGCGTTGGCCTACTAGCGGGAGAGGCCCAGTACTTC,CSVGLLAGEAQYF
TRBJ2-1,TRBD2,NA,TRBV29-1,TGCAGCGCCGAAGGAGGTGGGGGACTAGCATACAATGAGCAGTTCTTC,CSAEGGGGLAYNEQFF
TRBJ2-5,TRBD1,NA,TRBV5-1,TGCGCCAGCAGCTTATCACAGGGGGCTGTGGAGACCCAGTACTTC,CASSLSQGAVETQYF
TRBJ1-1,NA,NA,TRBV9,TGTGCCAGCAGCGTAGGACTCGGGCAGGGAGGAAACACTGAAGCTTTCTTT,CASSVGLGQGGNTEAFF
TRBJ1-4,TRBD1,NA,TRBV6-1,TGTGCCAGCAGCCCCGACAGGGGGTATGAAAAACTGTTTTTT,CASSPDRGYEKLFF
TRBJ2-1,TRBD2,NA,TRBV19,TGTGCCACGCGCAGACTAGCGGGAGGGTTCTCGAATGAGCAGTTCTTC,CATRRLAGGFSNEQFF
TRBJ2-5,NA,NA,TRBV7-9,TGTGCCAGCAGCCGGGGGGCGGGCGAGACCCAGTACTTC,CASSRGAGETQYF
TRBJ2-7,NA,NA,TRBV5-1,TGCGCCAGCAGTAGCGTATCTTCTGCCTACGAGCAGTACTTC,CASSSVSSAYEQYF
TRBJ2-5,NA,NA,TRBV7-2,TGTGCCAGCAGCAAATACCTTCAAGAGACCCAGTACTTC,CASSKYLQETQYF
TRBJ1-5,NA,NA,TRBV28,TGTGCCAGCTCTGGACAGTCGGTTTATCAGCCCCAGCATTTT,CASSGQSVYQPQHF
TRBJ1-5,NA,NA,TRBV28,TGTGCCAGCAGTTTTAATCAGCCCCAGCATTTT,CASSFNQPQHF
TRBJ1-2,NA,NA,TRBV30,TGTGCCTGGAGTGTGACCAGCTTTAACTATGGCTACACCTTC,CAWSVTSFNYGYTF
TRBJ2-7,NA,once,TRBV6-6,TGTGCCAGCAGTACCGGGATCTCCTACGAGCAGTACTTC,CASSTGISYEQYF
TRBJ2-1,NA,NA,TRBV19,TGTGCGAGTAGCGGCGGGGTCTCGGGGCAGTTCTTC,CASSGGVSGQFF
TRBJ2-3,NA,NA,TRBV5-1,TGCGCCAGCAAACCGGCGGGGCGATTGACAGATACGCAGTATTTT,CASKPAGRLTDTQYF
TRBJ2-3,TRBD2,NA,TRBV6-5,TGTGCCAGCAGGAAAGTAGCGGGAGCAGATACGCAGTATTTT,CASRKVAGADTQYF
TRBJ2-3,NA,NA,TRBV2,TGTGCCAGCAAGGGGGACGGCACAGATACGCAGTATTTT,CASKGDGTDTQYF
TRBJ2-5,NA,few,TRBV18,TGTGCCAGCTCACCGGTTAGGGTTGAGACCCAGTACTTC,CASSPVRVETQYF
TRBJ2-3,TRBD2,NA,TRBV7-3,TGTGCCAGCAGCTTAGGGCTAGCGGGACGGGATACGCAGTATTTT,CASSLGLAGRDTQYF
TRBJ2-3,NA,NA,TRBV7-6,TGTGCCAGCAGCCAGGGACTTAGCCCTAGCACAGATACGCAGTATTTT,CASSQGLSPSTDTQYF
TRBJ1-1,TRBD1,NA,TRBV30,TGTGCCTGGAGTGTGACAGGGAGGACTGAAGCTTTCTTT,CAWSVTGRTEAFF
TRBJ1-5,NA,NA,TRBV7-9,TGTGCCAGCAGCTTAGGCGTAGGCAGGGAGGGACAGCCCCAGCATTTT,CASSLGVGREGQPQHF
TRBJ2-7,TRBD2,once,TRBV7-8,TGTGCCAGCAGCCGCTCAGGGCGGGGACTAGCGGGCAGCTACGAGCAGTACTTC,CASSRSGRGLAGSYEQYF
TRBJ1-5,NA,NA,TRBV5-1,TGCGCCAGCAGCCAGTTACTAAGCAATCAGCCCCAGCATTTT,CASSQLLSNQPQHF
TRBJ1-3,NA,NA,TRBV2,TGTGCCAGCAGTGAGGATGGGGTAGGAAACACCATATATTTT,CASSEDGVGNTIYF
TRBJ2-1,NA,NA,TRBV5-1,TGCGCCAGCAGCTTGGGGGCCTACAATGAGCAGTTCTTC,CASSLGAYNEQFF
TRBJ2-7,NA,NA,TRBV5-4,TGTGCCAGCAGCTTGGCCGGGCAGGCCTTCCCTGAGGAGCAGTACTTC,CASSLAGQAFPEEQYF
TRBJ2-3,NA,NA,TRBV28,TGTGCCAGCAGACTAGCACCTGGACGAACAGATACGCAGTATTTT,CASRLAPGRTDTQYF
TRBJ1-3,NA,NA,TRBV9,TGTGCCAGCAGCGTATGGGGTGACTCTGGAAACACCATATATTTT,CASSVWGDSGNTIYF
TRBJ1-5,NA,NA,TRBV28,TGTGCCAGCAGTTTAGCTGGGATCCATAGCAATCAGCCCCAGCATTTT,CASSLAGIHSNQPQHF